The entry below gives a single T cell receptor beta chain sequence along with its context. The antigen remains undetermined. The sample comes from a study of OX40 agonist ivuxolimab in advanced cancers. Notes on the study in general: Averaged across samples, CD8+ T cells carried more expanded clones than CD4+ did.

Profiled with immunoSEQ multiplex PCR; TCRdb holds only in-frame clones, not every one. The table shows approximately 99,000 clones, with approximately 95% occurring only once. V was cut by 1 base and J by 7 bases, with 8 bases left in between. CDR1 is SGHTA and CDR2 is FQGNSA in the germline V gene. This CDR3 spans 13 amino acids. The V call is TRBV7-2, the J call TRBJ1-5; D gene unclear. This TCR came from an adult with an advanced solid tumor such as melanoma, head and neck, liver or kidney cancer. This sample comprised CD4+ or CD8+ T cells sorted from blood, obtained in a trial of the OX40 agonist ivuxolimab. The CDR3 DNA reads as TGTGCCAGCAGCTTAGGTAGCGGACAGCCCCAGCATTTT. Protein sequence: CASSLGSGQPQHF.